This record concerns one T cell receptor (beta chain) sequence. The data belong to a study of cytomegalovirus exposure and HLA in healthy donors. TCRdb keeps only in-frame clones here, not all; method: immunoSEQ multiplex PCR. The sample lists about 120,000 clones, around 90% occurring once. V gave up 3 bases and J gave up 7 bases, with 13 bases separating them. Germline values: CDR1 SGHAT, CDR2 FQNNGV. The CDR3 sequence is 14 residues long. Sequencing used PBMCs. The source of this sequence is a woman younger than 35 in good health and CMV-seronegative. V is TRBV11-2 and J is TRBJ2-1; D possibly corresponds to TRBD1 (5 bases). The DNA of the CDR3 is TGTGCCAGCAGCTTTGGTGGGGCTTCTAATGAGCAGTTCTTC. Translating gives CASSFGGASNEQFF. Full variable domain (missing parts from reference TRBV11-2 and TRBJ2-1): EAGVAQSPRYKIIEKRQSVAFWCNPISGHATLYWYQQILGQGPKLLIQFQNNGVVDDSQLPKDRFSAERLKGVDSTLKIQPAKLEDSAVYLCASSFGGASNEQFFGPGTRLTVL.